The 15 T cell receptor beta chains reported below all come from one sample, sequenced in a study of blood T cells in healthy people across ages. Next came a second PCR, run for about 6 to 12 cycles, which used a sample-barcoded 5' primer along with a J-beta primer mix. TCRdb re-called the 5' RACE reads with MiXCR, one entry per CDR3 protein. The sample lists more than 900,000 distinct CDR3 sequences; under 30% were seen once. These data also featured in a second study, about T cells of mothers and their children.

The sequencing sample was made of blood. These TCRs come from a girl aged 2-9 years in good health.

CDR3 residues: CSARDATGGSYNEQFF. CDR3 in DNA: TGCAGTGCTAGAGACGCGACAGGGGGCTCCTACAATGAGCAGTTCTTC. This chain links TRBV20-1 with TRBJ2-1, with 9 bases aligning to TRBD1. Looked up from germline, CDR1 is DFQATT and CDR2 is SNEGSKA (reference sequence). With 0 bases clipped from V and 0 bases from J, the junction kept 3 bases outside the gene matches. There are 16 residues in the CDR3.

This clonotype showed up just a few times. This chain uses TRBV18 with TRBJ1-1; D is unclear. The CDR3 spans 14 residues. The V and J ends lost 7 bases and 3 bases respectively, with 15 bases between them. Per germline, CDR1 KGHSH and CDR2 LQKENI. The CDR3 nucleotides are TGTGCCAGCTGCAGGTCGGGAGGAGACACTGAAGCTTTCTTT. Translating gives CASCRSGGDTEAFF. The entire variable domain, with the rest obtained from reference TRBV18 and TRBJ1-1, is as follows: NAGVMQNPRHLVRRRGQEARLRCSPMKGHSHVYWYRQLPEEGLKFMVYLQKENIIDESGMPKERFSAEFPKEGPSILRIQQVVRGDSAAYFCASCRSGGDTEAFFGQGTRLTVV.

The chain recombines TRBV3-1 with TRBJ1-1, with D unresolved. V gave up 3 bases and J gave up 6 bases, with 17 bases separating them. This CDR3 comprises 15 residues. Germline values: CDR1 LGHDT, CDR2 YNNKEL (reference sequence). The chain's CDR3 is CASSHRFLSSAEAFF. In DNA form, the CDR3 reads TGTGCCAGCAGCCATCGGTTTCTCTCTTCAGCTGAAGCTTTCTTT.

The chain recombines TRBV7-8 with TRBJ1-2, with D maybe TRBD1 (5 bases). The germline V gene encodes CDR1 SGHVS and CDR2 FQNEAQ. V was clipped by 3 bases and J by 2 bases, with 16 bases between them. This CDR3 has 16 amino acids. The CDR3 DNA is TGTGCCAGCAGCTTTGCCAGGGCTGGAAGAAACTATGGCTACACCTTC. This codes for CASSFARAGRNYGYTF.

This clonotype has only a few counts. The chain uses TRBV7-2 and TRBJ2-2, with D possibly being TRBD1 or TRBD2 (7 bases each). The CDR3 extends over 16 amino acids. V was pared by 1 base and J by 3 bases, with 12 bases between. Germline V gives CDR1 SGHTA, CDR2 FQGNSA. This chain's CDR3 is CASSLGGGGDTGELFF. CDR3 nucleotides: TGTGCCAGCAGCTTAGGGGGAGGGGGCGACACCGGGGAGCTGTTTTTT.

This clonotype was seen only a few times. The chain couples TRBV29-1 to TRBJ1-4; D is possibly TRBD1 (5 bases). CDR1 and CDR2 (germline): SQVTM, ANQGSEA. This CDR3 region has 13 residues. Trimming shortened V by 4 bases and J by 7 bases, and 13 bases separated the two germline ends. The CDR3 protein is CSVVLGVGEKLFF. Written as DNA, the CDR3 is TGCAGCGTTGTTTTGGGGGTTGGTGAAAAACTGTTTTTT.

V gene TRBV4-2 combines with J gene TRBJ2-7, with 11 positions matching TRBD2. CDR3 size: 17 residues. V shed 1 base, J shed 5 bases, and the junction held 10 bases outside the gene matches. Germline lookup yields CDR1 LGHNA and CDR2 YNFKEQ. CDR3 loop: CASSQVDILAGVHEQYF. CDR3 bases: TGTGCCAGCAGCCAAGTAGATATACTAGCGGGAGTTCACGAGCAGTACTTC.

This clonotype was observed a few times. CDR3 sequence reads: CASRNSLGVQETQYF. The CDR3 DNA reads as TGTGCCAGCAGGAACTCTTTGGGGGTCCAAGAGACCCAGTACTTC. The chain joins TRBV11-2 to TRBJ2-5; either TRBD1 or TRBD2 may fit D (5 bases each). Germline CDR1 SGHAT, CDR2 FQNNGV. The length of the CDR3 is 15 residues. Trimming cost V 6 bases and J 1 base, with 15 bases left between them.

This clonotype has just a few counts. This may be a read error: a much more frequent sequence differs by one nucleotide. The V and J genes are TRBV20-1 and TRBJ2-1, with D perhaps matching TRBD2 (5 bases). The germline CDR1 and CDR2 sequences are DFQATT and SNEGSKA (reference sequence). This CDR3 has 14 amino acids. CDR3 bases: TGCAGTGCCTTAAGCGGCAGCTCCTACAGTGAGCAGTTCTTC. This translates into CSALSGSSYSEQFF.

The rearrangement joins TRBV29-1 to TRBJ2-1; weak D call: TRBD2 (6 bases). The V end lost 4 bases, the J end lost 2 bases, and 9 bases lay between the germline ends. CDR3 length: 13 residues. Germline V gene data show CDR1 as SQVTM and CDR2 as ANQGSEA. The CDR3 reads CSVGVAAYNEQFF. The CDR3 nucleotides are TGCAGCGTTGGGGTAGCGGCCTACAATGAGCAGTTCTTC.

The genes are TRBV11-3 and TRBJ1-1, with 11 nucleotides matching TRBD1. After removal of 5 bases from V and 4 bases from J, the junction contained 6 bases not matched to a gene. The CDR3 has 15 residues. Germline V CDR1 and CDR2: SGHNT, YENEEA. The CDR3 spells CASSLGGQGATEAFF. CDR3 in DNA: TGTGCCAGCAGCCTGGGCGGACAGGGGGCCACTGAAGCTTTCTTT.

The chain uses TRBV7-9 and TRBJ2-5, with D hard to call. The J call may be faulty, since TRBJ2-1 better matches the DNA end. There are 12 residues in the CDR3. Germline CDR1 SEHNR, CDR2 FQNEAQ (reference sequence). The chain's CDR3 is CASRSPYDEQFF. The CDR3 DNA follows: TGTGCCAGCAGGTCTCCTTACGATGAGCAGTTCTTC.

This clonotype was seen a handful of times. The CDR3 DNA sequence: TGCAGCGCCCCAGCCGGGCTCTTCAGCACAGATACGCAGTATTTT. It translates to CSAPAGLFSTDTQYF. The chain is built from TRBV29-1 and TRBJ2-3; no definite D call. Per the germline V gene, CDR1 is SQVTM and CDR2 is ANQGSEA. Trimming took off 7 bases at V and 0 bases at J, with 17 bases between the two ends. The CDR3 is 15 residues long.

A remark on this clonotype: This likely stems from a read error, as it lies one base from a far larger clone. V and J are TRBV11-3 and TRBJ2-3; no reliable D call. Trimming pared 1 base from V and 5 bases from J, leaving 4 bases between. The germline CDR1 and CDR2 sequences are SGHNT and YENEEA. This CDR3 region has 12 residues. In DNA form, the CDR3 reads TGTGCCAGCAGCTTAGTTAAAGATACGCAGTATTTT. It is translated as CASSLVKDTQYF. The entire variable domain, with the rest obtained from reference TRBV11-3 and TRBJ2-3, is as follows: EAGVVQSPRYKIIEKKQPVAFWCNPISGHNTLYWYLQNLGQGPELLIRYENEEAVDDSQLPKDRFSAERLKGVDSTLKIQPAELGDSAVYLCASSLVKDTQYFGPGTRLTVL.

In its sample, this clonotype was seen a few times. In nucleotides, the CDR3 is TGCAGTGCTAGAGATCGGGGACAGGGGAACACTGAAGCTTTCTTT. Its translation is CSARDRGQGNTEAFF. The genes are TRBV20-1 and TRBJ1-1; 9 positions agree with TRBD1. CDR3 size: 15 residues. Germline V CDR1 and CDR2: DFQATT, SNEGSKA (reference sequence). V lost 0 bases to trimming and J lost 1 base; unmatched junction nucleotides: 3.